This T cell receptor beta chain was sequenced during a study of cytomegalovirus exposure and HLA in healthy donors. As concerns this clone: What it binds is not known.

Researchers ran the PCR with 60 Vbeta and 13 Jbeta primers. Measured with immunoSEQ multiplex PCR; TCRdb has only the in-frame clones, and not every one. The sample has about 130,000 clones, 70% to 90% seen once; the top ten hold approximately 1.7%. Whole-study findings and limits: Later analysis placed DRB1 highest and HLA-C lowest in TCR association rates, which differed by HLA locus. Earlier findings revealed that most TCR beta V segments proved productive either about 87% or about 30% of the time.

The CDR3 is 13 amino acids. V gave up 4 bases and J gave up 0 bases, with 9 bases separating them. Germline CDR1 and CDR2: SQVTM and ANQGSEA. Sequenced input: PBMCs. The gene calls are TRBV29-1 and TRBJ1-2; no definite D call. The receptor's source is a boy younger than 18 in good health and CMV-seronegative. CDR3 protein: CSVGTATNYGYTF. Here the CDR3 DNA reads TGCAGCGTTGGGACTGCAACTAACTATGGCTACACCTTC.